What follows describes a single TCR beta chain. Its target antigen remains unknown. The input lacks base qualities; no much larger clone sits a single base away. Library construction relied on the immunoSEQ multiplex PCR assay. TCRdb took this table from immuneACCESS and kept in-frame rearrangements with V and J called. Such tables lack part of the clones; where checked against another copy, unresolved V genes explain under half of the gap, and the rest is unexplained. The sample records approximately 150,000 clones, under 90% of which are singletons. More than 4% of the sample goes to the ten largest clones. Counted from cysteine to phenylalanine, this CDR3 has 12 amino acids. Only the CDR3 region is kept as DNA, spanning 36 bases read in frame from base 1. V is reduced by 4 bases and J by 4 bases, leaving a spacing of 8 bases between them. Via the germline V gene, CDR1 is MNHEY and CDR2 SVGEGT. These data belong to a study of control samples from healthy donors and cancer patients (dated by TCRdb to about 2020).

Sequenced sample: blood. The rearranged chain carries TRBV6-2 or TRBV6-3 and TRBJ2-7; no D gene is confidently identified. The receptor comes from a man aged 30 to 39 in good health. The nucleotide sequence reads as follows: TGTGCCAGCAGTTCAGGCAGGTACGAGCAGTACTTC. Translation gives CASSSGRYEQYF.